These 26 T cell receptor beta chains originate from one sample sequenced in a study of OX40 agonist ivuxolimab in advanced cancers. Produced via immunoSEQ multiplex PCR; TCRdb's table is partial and in-frame only. Altogether about 61,000 clones are present, more than 65% being singletons, with the ten largest covering approximately 0.49%. The material was CD4+ or CD8+ T cells sorted from blood, obtained in a trial of the OX40 agonist ivuxolimab. These receptors all come from an adult with an advanced solid tumor such as melanoma, head and neck, liver or kidney cancer.

The V call is TRBV6-1, the J call TRBJ2-2; no definite D call. In germline, CDR1 is MNHNS, CDR2 SASEGT. V gave up 2 bases and J gave up 13 bases, with 11 bases separating them. The CDR3 has 12 amino acids. This CDR3 reads CASSESMQWLFF. CDR3 nucleotide sequence: TGTGCCAGCAGTGAATCGATGCAGTGGCTGTTTTTT.

This chain joins TRBV9 and TRBJ1-5; D ambiguous. V was pared by 3 bases and J by 4 bases, with 2 bases between. The CDR3 consists of 11 residues. Germline V gives CDR1 SGDLS, CDR2 YYNGEE. CDR3 protein: CASSGNQPQHF. The CDR3 DNA follows: TGTGCCAGCAGCGGAAATCAGCCCCAGCATTTT.

V gene TRBV6-5 combines with J gene TRBJ1-4; TRBD1 aligns across 7 bases. Trimming cost V 2 bases and J 7 bases; bases outside gene matches: 4. The germline CDR1 and CDR2 sequences are MNHEY and SVGAGI. There are 14 residues in the CDR3. CDR3 amino acids: CASSYEGAGEKLFF. CDR3 in DNA: TGTGCCAGCAGTTACGAGGGGGCGGGTGAAAAACTGTTTTTT.

The genes are TRBV6-5 and TRBJ1-2, with 8 bases aligning to TRBD1. Germline CDR1 and CDR2: MNHEY and SVGAGI. V lost 6 bases, J lost 6 bases, and 12 bases stayed unmatched. There are 15 residues in the CDR3. The CDR3, as DNA: TGTGCCAGCAGCCCCCCCCTGACAGGGGAGGATGGCTACACCTTC. This codes for CASSPPLTGEDGYTF.

The V call is TRBV28, the J call TRBJ1-1, with 11 bases fitting TRBD1. Germline V gene data show CDR1 as MDHEN and CDR2 as SYDVKM. Trimming at V came to 2 bases and at J to 0 bases, leaving 5 bases not matched to a gene. The CDR3 loop spans 17 amino acids. CDR3 loop: CASSLVGQGVMNTEAFF. The CDR3 DNA reads TGTGCCAGCAGTTTAGTGGGACAGGGGGTAATGAACACTGAAGCTTTCTTT.

This sequence joins TRBV29-1 and TRBJ2-1; D call uncertain. This CDR3 region has 11 residues. V shed 7 bases and J shed 10 bases, with 14 bases lying between them. Germline V gene sequence: CDR1 SQVTM, CDR2 ANQGSEA. CDR3 protein: CSGLRIGEQFF. CDR3 DNA sequence: TGCAGCGGGCTCCGGATCGGAGAGCAGTTCTTC.

The chain has TRBV14 and TRBJ1-1, with D unclear. The CDR3 spans 11 residues. Looked up from germline, CDR1 is SGHDN and CDR2 is FVKESK. V gave up 1 base and J gave up 7 bases, with 4 bases separating them. The CDR3 here is CASSQVGEAFF. The CDR3 region has the DNA TGTGCCAGCAGCCAAGTTGGTGAAGCTTTCTTT. The complete variable domain, with remaining parts taken from reference TRBV14 and TRBJ1-1, reads EAGVTQFPSHSVIEKGQTVTLRCDPISGHDNLYWYRRVMGKEIKFLLHFVKESKQDESGMPNNRFLAERTGGTYSTLKVQPAELEDSGVYFCASSQVGEAFFGQGTRLTVV.

This chain uses TRBV27 with TRBJ1-1; D is unresolved. This CDR3 is 17 amino acids long. The germline V and J ends were trimmed by 7 bases and 5 bases, with 26 bases remaining between them. Germline V lookup: CDR1 MNHEY, CDR2 SMNVEV (reference sequence). CDR3 loop: CASTPRVHYGETTEAFF. The CDR3 DNA reads as TGTGCCAGCACCCCCCGGGTCCACTACGGGGAGACGACTGAAGCTTTCTTT.

This rearrangement joins TRBV5-1 to TRBJ2-1; D is uncertain. CDR3 length: 13 residues. Trimming left V 0 bases short and J 9 bases short, with 10 bases between. Per germline, CDR1 SGHRS and CDR2 YFSETQ. CDR3 in amino acids: CASSLGTTTEQFF. In DNA form, the CDR3 reads TGCGCCAGCAGCTTGGGGACCACCACTGAGCAGTTCTTC.

The V gene is TRBV7-9, the J gene TRBJ1-1, with D possibly being TRBD1 (5 bases). The CDR3 consists of 13 residues. Germline lookup yields CDR1 SEHNR and CDR2 FQNEAQ (reference sequence). Trimming removed 3 bases from V and 3 bases from J, with 8 bases in between. The CDR3 reads CASSFTGDTEAFF. The CDR3 DNA is TGTGCCAGCAGCTTCACGGGGGACACTGAAGCTTTCTTT.

This chain connects TRBV2 to TRBJ1-5, with D possibly matching TRBD1 (6 bases). Trimming shortened V by 6 bases and J by 1 base, and 13 bases separated the two germline ends. The CDR3 covers 15 residues. Per germline, CDR1 SNHLY and CDR2 FYNNEI. DNA of the CDR3: TGTGCCAGCAGCAGAGGGGGAGTAAGCAATCAGCCCCAGCATTTT. Residues: CASSRGGVSNQPQHF.

The genes are TRBV30 and TRBJ2-5; a weak D match, TRBD1 (6 bases). Per the germline V gene, CDR1 is GTSNPN and CDR2 is SVGIG (reference sequence). The V gene lost 2 bases and the J gene lost 4 bases, with 11 bases spanning the gap. This CDR3 contains 13 residues. The CDR3 region is CAWSKTGLETQYF. The DNA of the CDR3 is TGTGCCTGGAGTAAAACAGGGTTAGAGACCCAGTACTTC.

The chain has TRBV6-1 and TRBJ1-4; 7 bases map to TRBD1. V was pared by 6 bases and J by 4 bases, with 5 bases of the junction left unmatched. This CDR3 region has 14 residues. Germline V lookup: CDR1 MNHNS, CDR2 SASEGT. CDR3: CASRRTGVNEKLFF. The CDR3 DNA reads TGTGCCAGCAGACGGACAGGCGTTAATGAAAAACTGTTTTTT.

V and J are TRBV5-4 and TRBJ2-5; tentatively, D is TRBD2 (6 bases). In germline, CDR1 is SGHNT, CDR2 YYREEE (reference sequence). The CDR3 consists of 15 residues. The V end lost 5 bases, the J end lost 3 bases, and 17 bases lay between the germline ends. CDR3 residues: CASRRRTGGEETQYF. The CDR3 DNA reads as TGTGCCAGCAGACGCCGGACCGGCGGGGAAGAGACCCAGTACTTC.

This clone was seen only once. The chain is built from TRBV6-5 and TRBJ2-2; D ambiguous. The CDR3 consists of 15 residues. CDR1 is MNHEY and CDR2 is SVGAGI in the germline V gene. V gave up 7 bases and J gave up 4 bases, with 16 bases separating them. CDR3 in DNA: TGTGCCAGCACCTTGACACGGCCGAGCACCGGGGAGCTGTTTTTT. Protein sequence: CASTLTRPSTGELFF.

This clone was found a few times. J is TRBJ2-5 and V is TRBV5-1, with D perhaps matching TRBD2 (8 bases). V lost 4 bases and J lost 2, with 15 bases in between. Germline V lookup: CDR1 SGHRS, CDR2 YFSETQ. The CDR3 length is 15 residues. The CDR3 DNA sequence: TGCGCCAGCAGCCCCGGGGGGGACAGTCAAGAGACCCAGTACTTC. This codes for CASSPGGDSQETQYF.

The chain carries TRBV20-1 and TRBJ2-1; D is unclear. Between the trimmed V and J ends, which lost 6 bases and 0 bases, there was a span of 3 bases. This CDR3 has 11 amino acids. Germline V lookup: CDR1 DFQATT, CDR2 SNEGSKA (reference sequence). The CDR3 region is CSATSYNEQFF. The CDR3 DNA sequence: TGCAGTGCCACCTCCTACAATGAGCAGTTCTTC.

This chain uses TRBV11-2 with TRBJ2-1; D call uncertain. The CDR3 length is 14 residues. Trimming left V 4 bases short and J 5 bases short, with 12 bases between. Germline V gene lookup returns CDR1 SGHAT and CDR2 FQNNGV. The CDR3 is CASSSSTENNEQFF. CDR3 coding DNA: TGTGCCAGCAGCTCCTCTACGGAAAACAATGAGCAGTTCTTC.

The V call is TRBV19, the J call TRBJ1-1; D not certain. Germline assignment: CDR1 LNHDA and CDR2 SQIVND (reference sequence). CDR3 length: 14 residues. The V and J ends lost 9 bases and 7 bases respectively, with 21 bases between them. The chain's CDR3 is CASCNGSPGSEAFF. In DNA form, the CDR3 reads TGTGCCAGCTGTAACGGGAGCCCCGGGAGTGAAGCTTTCTTT.

CDR3 loop: CASSESRDGRGPQHF. The CDR3 bases are TGCGCCAGCAGTGAGTCGAGGGACGGCCGAGGGCCCCAGCATTTT. The chain links TRBV10-2 to TRBJ1-5, with a possible D match to TRBD1 (5 bases). CDR1 WSHSY and CDR2 SAAADI come from the germline V gene. This CDR3 has 15 amino acids. V was trimmed by 0 bases and J by 9 bases, leaving 15 bases between them.

The V and J genes are TRBV7-9 and TRBJ1-5; D not resolved. The germline V gene encodes CDR1 SEHNR and CDR2 FQNEAQ (reference sequence). V lost 3 bases to trimming and J lost 7 bases, with 7 bases between them. This CDR3 comprises 12 residues. CDR3 bases: TGTGCCAGCAGCTTCCCCGACCAGCCCCAGCATTTT. As protein: CASSFPDQPQHF. The full variable domain, with the rest looked up from reference TRBV7-9 and TRBJ1-5, is DTGVSQNPRHKITKRGQNVTFRCDPISEHNRLYWYRQTLGQGPEFLTYFQNEAQLEKSRLLSDRFSAERPKGSFSTLEIQRTEQGDSAMYLCASSFPDQPQHFGDGTRLSIL.

The V call is TRBV4-1, the J call TRBJ2-1, with 11 bases aligning to TRBD2. Germline loops: CDR1 MGHRA, CDR2 YSYEKL. The CDR3 loop spans 16 amino acids. Trimming removed 1 base from V and 3 bases from J; junction bases left unmatched: 2. CDR3 DNA sequence: TGCGCCAGCAGCCAAGGTACTAGCGGGAGCTACAATGAGCAGTTCTTC. Protein product: CASSQGTSGSYNEQFF.

J is TRBJ1-5 and V is TRBV2; 7 bases align to TRBD1. CDR3 length equals 17 residues. Trimming cost V 6 bases and J 2 bases; bases outside gene matches: 13. Germline CDR1 is SNHLY and CDR2 is FYNNEI. The CDR3 loop is CASREHKGTVRNQPQHF. The CDR3 coding sequence is TGTGCCAGCAGGGAACACAAAGGGACAGTCCGCAATCAGCCCCAGCATTTT.

This clone was counted a single time. The chain employs TRBV25-1 and TRBJ1-5; unclear D gene. The CDR3 extends over 18 amino acids. Germline-derived CDR1 and CDR2 are MGHDK and SYGVNS. Trimming removed 1 base from V and 0 bases from J, with 16 bases in between. DNA for the CDR3: TGTGCCAGCAGTGAATGTGGGCTCGTCGGGTATAGCAATCAGCCCCAGCATTTT. Translated: CASSECGLVGYSNQPQHF.

V gene TRBV19 combines with J gene TRBJ2-2, with D possibly TRBD2 on 6 matching bases. The CDR3 covers 17 residues. In germline, CDR1 is LNHDA, CDR2 SQIVND (reference sequence). Deletions cut 2 bases from V and 2 bases from J, with 15 bases between. The CDR3 DNA reads TGTGCCAGTAGTATATCCTCAGGGACTTTTAACACCGGGGAGCTGTTTTTT. Its protein is CASSISSGTFNTGELFF. The entire variable domain, with the rest obtained from reference TRBV19 and TRBJ2-2, is as follows: DGGITQSPKYLFRKEGQNVTLSCEQNLNHDAMYWYRQDPGQGLRLIYYSQIVNDFQKGDIAEGYSVSREKKESFPLTVTSAQKNPTAFYLCASSISSGTFNTGELFFGEGSRLTVL.

V gene TRBV7-2 combines with J gene TRBJ2-1; D is unresolved. Germline CDR1 is SGHTA and CDR2 is FQGNSA. Trimming shortened V by 1 base and J by 4 bases, and 8 bases separated the two germline ends. This CDR3 region has 14 residues. The CDR3 sequence: CASSLGSDYNEQFF. CDR3 bases: TGTGCCAGCAGCTTAGGCTCAGATTACAATGAGCAGTTCTTC.